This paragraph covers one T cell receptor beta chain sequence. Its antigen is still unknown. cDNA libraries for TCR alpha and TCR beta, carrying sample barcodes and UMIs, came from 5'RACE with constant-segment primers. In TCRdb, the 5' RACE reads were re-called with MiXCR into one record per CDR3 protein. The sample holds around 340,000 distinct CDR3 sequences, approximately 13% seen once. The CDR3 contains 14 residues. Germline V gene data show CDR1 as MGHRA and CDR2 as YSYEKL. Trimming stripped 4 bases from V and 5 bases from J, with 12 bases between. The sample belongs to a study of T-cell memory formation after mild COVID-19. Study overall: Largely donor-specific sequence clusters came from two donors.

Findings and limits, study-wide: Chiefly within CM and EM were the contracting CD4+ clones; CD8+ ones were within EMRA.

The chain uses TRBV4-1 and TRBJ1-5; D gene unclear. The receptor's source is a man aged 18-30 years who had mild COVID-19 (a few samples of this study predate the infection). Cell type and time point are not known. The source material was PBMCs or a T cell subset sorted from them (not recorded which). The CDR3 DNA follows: TGCGCCAGCAGCCGTGGCGAAGGTTATCAGCCCCAGCATTTT. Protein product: CASSRGEGYQPQHF.